This T cell receptor (beta chain) was sequenced in a study of blood T cells in healthy people across ages. Turning to the study itself: Every two T cells gave about one barcoded beta molecule via template switching.

The ends lost 6 bases at V and 1 base at J; junction bases unmatched: 14. CDR3 length equals 17 residues. Per the germline V gene, CDR1 is MNHEY and CDR2 is SVGAGI. Combining a sample-barcoded 5' primer with a J-beta primer mix, a second PCR ran for roughly 7 to 11 cycles. With 12 random nucleotides, a template-switch adaptor tagged each individual cDNA molecule. TCRdb reprocessed the 5' RACE reads with MiXCR, giving one entry per CDR3 protein. The repertoire has more than 800,000 distinct CDR3 sequences, under 35% of them found once; the top ten carry 15% to 20%. V and J are TRBV6-5 and TRBJ1-1, with 7 bases lining up with TRBD1. The source of this sequence is a woman older than 75 in good health. Sequenced sample: blood. This chain's CDR3 is CASRSSLGQRSNTEAFF. CDR3 DNA sequence: TGTGCCAGCAGATCCTCATTGGGACAGCGATCGAACACTGAAGCTTTCTTT.